Below, 5 T cell receptor beta chains from the same sample are listed, as sequenced in a study of monozygotic twins with inflammatory bowel disease. No DNA is given; TCRdb re-called the 5' RACE reads and lists each CDR3 protein once. The specimen's table records some 440,000 distinct CDR3 sequences. Sequencing used blood. The receptors stem from a human donor with ulcerative colitis or Crohn's disease, or a healthy co-twin of an affected twin (not recorded which).

The rearrangement uses TRBV5-1 and TRBJ2-7; TCRdb designates TRBD1, a call that cannot be tested without DNA. Germline CDR1 SGHRS, CDR2 YFSETQ. CDR3 size: 15 residues. The CDR3 sequence: CASSLSQGRTYEQYF.

CDR3 sequence: CASSLGGEAEKKETQYF. This chain connects TRBV11-3 to TRBJ2-5; without DNA, the TCRdb call of TRBD1 cannot be checked. CDR1 is SGHNT, CDR2 YENEEA, per germline. This CDR3 has 17 amino acids.

The rearrangement links TRBV12-3 or TRBV12-4 to TRBJ1-1; there is no DNA to check the TCRdb D call of TRBD1. This CDR3 is 12 amino acids long. This CDR3 reads CASSWGRSEAFF.

The gene calls are TRBV7-2 and TRBJ2-1; TCRdb proposes TRBD1, but this gene call is untestable without DNA. Germline V gene data show CDR1 as SGHTA and CDR2 as FQGNSA. The CDR3 sequence is 15 residues long. CDR3 in amino acids: CASRTGTGGINEQFF.

The rearrangement links TRBV7-2 to TRBJ2-7; absent DNA, TCRdb's TRBD2 call cannot be checked. CDR3 size: 15 residues. Germline-derived CDR1 and CDR2 are SGHTA and FQGNSA. The CDR3 loop reads CASSYVAGGSYEQYF.